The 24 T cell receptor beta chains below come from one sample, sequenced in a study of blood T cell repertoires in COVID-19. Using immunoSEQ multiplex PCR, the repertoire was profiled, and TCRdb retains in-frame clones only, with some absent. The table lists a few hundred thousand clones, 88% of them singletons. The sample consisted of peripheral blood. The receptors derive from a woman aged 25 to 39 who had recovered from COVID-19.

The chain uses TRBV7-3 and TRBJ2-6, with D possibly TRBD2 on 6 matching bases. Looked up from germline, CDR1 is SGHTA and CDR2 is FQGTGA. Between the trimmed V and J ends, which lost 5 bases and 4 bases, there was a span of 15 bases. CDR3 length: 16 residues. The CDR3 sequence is CASSPLLAAGANVLTF. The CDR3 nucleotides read TGTGCCAGCAGCCCCTTATTAGCGGCGGGGGCCAACGTCCTGACTTTC. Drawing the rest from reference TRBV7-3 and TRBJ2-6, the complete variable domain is GAGVSQTPSNKVTEKGKYVELRCDPISGHTALYWYRQSLGQGPEFLIYFQGTGAADDSGLPNDRFFAVRPEGSVSTLKIQRTERGDSAVYLCASSPLLAAGANVLTFGAGSRLTVL.

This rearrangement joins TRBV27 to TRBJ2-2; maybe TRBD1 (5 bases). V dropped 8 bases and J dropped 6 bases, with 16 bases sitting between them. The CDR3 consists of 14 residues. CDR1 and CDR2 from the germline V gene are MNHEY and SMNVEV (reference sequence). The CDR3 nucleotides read TGTGCCAGCTCTCCCCTTCCAGGGCCCGGGGAGCTGTTTTTT. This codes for CASSPLPGPGELFF.

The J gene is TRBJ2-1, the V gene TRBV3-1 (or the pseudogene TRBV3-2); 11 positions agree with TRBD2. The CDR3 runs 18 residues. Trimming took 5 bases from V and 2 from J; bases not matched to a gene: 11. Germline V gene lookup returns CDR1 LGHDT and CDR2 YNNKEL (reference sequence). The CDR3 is CASSAHPPLAGAYNEQFF. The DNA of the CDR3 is TGTGCCAGCAGCGCACACCCCCCACTAGCGGGGGCCTACAATGAGCAGTTCTTC.

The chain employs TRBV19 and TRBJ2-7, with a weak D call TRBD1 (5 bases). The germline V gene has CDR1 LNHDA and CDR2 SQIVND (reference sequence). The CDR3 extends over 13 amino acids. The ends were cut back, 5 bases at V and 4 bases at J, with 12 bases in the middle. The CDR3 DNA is TGTGCCAGTAGTCCAGGGCACGGATACGAGCAGTACTTC. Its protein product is CASSPGHGYEQYF.

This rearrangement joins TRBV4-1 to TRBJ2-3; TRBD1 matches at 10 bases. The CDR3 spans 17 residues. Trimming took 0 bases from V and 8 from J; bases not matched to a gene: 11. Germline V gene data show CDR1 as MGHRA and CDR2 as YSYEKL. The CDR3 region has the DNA TGCGCCAGCAGCCAAGAACGGAGGGACAGGGGAAGCGTTACGCAGTATTTT. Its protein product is CASSQERRDRGSVTQYF.

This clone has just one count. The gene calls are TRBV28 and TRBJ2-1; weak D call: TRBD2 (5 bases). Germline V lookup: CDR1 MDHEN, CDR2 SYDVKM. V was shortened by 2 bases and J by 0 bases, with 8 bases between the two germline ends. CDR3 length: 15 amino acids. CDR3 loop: CASSLRGNSYNEQFF. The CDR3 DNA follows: TGTGCCAGCAGTTTACGGGGAAACTCCTACAATGAGCAGTTCTTC.

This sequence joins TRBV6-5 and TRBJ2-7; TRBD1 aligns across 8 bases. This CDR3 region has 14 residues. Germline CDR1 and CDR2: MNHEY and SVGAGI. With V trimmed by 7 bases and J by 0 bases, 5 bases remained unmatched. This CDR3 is CASTLGTGSYEQYF. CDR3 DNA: TGTGCCAGCACCCTGGGGACAGGCTCCTACGAGCAGTACTTC.

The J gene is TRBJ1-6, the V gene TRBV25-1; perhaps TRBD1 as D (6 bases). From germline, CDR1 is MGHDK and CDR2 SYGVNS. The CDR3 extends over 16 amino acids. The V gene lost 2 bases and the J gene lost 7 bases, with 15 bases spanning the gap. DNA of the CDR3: TGTGCCAGCAGTGAAACGCAGGGGTCTACAAATTCACCCCTCCACTTT. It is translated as CASSETQGSTNSPLHF.

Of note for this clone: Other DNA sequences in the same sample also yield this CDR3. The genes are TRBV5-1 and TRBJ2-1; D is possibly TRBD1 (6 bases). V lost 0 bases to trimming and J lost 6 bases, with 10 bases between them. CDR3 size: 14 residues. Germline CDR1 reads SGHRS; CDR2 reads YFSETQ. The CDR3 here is CASSLGRGINEQFF. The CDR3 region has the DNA TGCGCCAGCAGCTTGGGCAGGGGTATCAATGAGCAGTTCTTC.

CDR3 residues: CASSLRGKNQPQHF. CDR3 nucleotides: TGTGCCAGCAGCTTAAGGGGCAAAAATCAGCCCCAGCATTTT. The chain links TRBV7-3 to TRBJ1-5; possible D gene TRBD1, 5 bases. V was pared by 1 base and J by 4 bases, with 8 bases between. This CDR3 comprises 14 residues. Germline V gives CDR1 SGHTA, CDR2 FQGTGA.

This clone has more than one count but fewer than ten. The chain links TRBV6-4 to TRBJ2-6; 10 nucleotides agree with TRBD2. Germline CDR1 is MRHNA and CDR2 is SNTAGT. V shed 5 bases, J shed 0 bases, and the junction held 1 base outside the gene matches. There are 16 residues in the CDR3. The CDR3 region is CASSSGGVSGANVLTF. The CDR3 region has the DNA TGTGCCAGCAGTAGCGGGGGGGTCTCTGGGGCCAACGTCCTGACTTTC.

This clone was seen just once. CDR3 loop: CASRVRTGEVYEQYF. CDR3 nucleotide sequence: TGTGCCAGTCGCGTAAGGACAGGGGAAGTCTACGAGCAGTACTTC. The chain links TRBV2 to TRBJ2-7; 9 bases line up with TRBD1. The CDR3 length is 15 residues. Germline values: CDR1 SNHLY, CDR2 FYNNEI. V lost 9 bases, J lost 3 bases, and 12 bases stayed unmatched.

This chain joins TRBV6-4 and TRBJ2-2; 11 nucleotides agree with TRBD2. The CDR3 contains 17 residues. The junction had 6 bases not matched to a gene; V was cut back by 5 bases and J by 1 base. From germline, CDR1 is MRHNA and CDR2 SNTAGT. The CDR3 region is CASSPLAGGLNTGELFF. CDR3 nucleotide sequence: TGTGCCAGCAGTCCGCTAGCGGGGGGATTGAACACCGGGGAGCTGTTTTTT.

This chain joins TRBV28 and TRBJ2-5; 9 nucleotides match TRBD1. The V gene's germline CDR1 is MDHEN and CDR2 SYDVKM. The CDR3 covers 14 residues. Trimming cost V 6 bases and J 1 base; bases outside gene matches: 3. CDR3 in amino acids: CASSLQGAQETQYF. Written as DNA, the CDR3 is TGTGCCAGCAGCTTACAGGGGGCCCAAGAGACCCAGTACTTC.

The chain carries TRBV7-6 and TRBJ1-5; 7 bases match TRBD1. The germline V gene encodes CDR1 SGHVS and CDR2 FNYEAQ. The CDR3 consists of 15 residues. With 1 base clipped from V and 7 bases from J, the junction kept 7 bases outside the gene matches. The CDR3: CASSLEGTAGQPQHF. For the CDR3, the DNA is TGTGCCAGCAGCTTAGAGGGGACAGCGGGCCAGCCCCAGCATTTT.

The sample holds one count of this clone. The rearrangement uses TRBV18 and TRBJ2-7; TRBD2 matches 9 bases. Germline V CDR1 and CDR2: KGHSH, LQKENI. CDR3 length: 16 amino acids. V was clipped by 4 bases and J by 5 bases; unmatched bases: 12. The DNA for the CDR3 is TGTGCCAGCTCACTTCCCTTAGCGGGGGCGGTGAACGAGCAGTACTTC. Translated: CASSLPLAGAVNEQYF.

The CDR3 here is CASSSRLGAGDNQPQHF. For the CDR3, the DNA is TGTGCCAGTAGTAGCCGTCTTGGCGCAGGGGATAATCAGCCCCAGCATTTT. The rearrangement uses TRBV19 and TRBJ1-5; possible D gene TRBD1, 6 bases. The CDR3 covers 17 residues. V gave up 4 bases and J gave up 4 bases, with 20 bases separating them. Per germline, CDR1 LNHDA and CDR2 SQIVND (reference sequence).

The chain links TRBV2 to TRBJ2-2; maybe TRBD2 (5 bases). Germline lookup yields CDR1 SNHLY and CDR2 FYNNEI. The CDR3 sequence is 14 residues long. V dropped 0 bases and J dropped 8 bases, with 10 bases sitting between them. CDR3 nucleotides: TGTGCCAGCAGTGAAGCGCTTCGGGGAGGGGAGCTGTTTTTT. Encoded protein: CASSEALRGGELFF.

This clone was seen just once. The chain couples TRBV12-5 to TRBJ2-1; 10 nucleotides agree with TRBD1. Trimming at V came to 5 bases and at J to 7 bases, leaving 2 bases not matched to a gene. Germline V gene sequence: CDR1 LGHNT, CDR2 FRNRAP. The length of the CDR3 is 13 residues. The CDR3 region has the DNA TGTGCTAGTGGTAGGGACAGGGGAAATGAGCAGTTCTTC. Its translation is CASGRDRGNEQFF. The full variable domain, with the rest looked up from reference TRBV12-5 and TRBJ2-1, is DARVTQTPRHKVTEMGQEVTMRCQPILGHNTVFWYRQTMMQGLELLAYFRNRAPLDDSGMPKDRFSAEMPDATLATLKIQPSEPRDSAVYFCASGRDRGNEQFFGPGTRLTVL.

The CDR3 DNA follows: TGTGCCAGCAGGGCTGACTTGGGCAATCAGCCCCAGCATTTT. Amino acids: CASRADLGNQPQHF. The chain is built from TRBV2 and TRBJ1-5; D is unresolved. The CDR3 consists of 14 residues. V lost 6 bases and J lost 2, with 11 bases in between. Germline CDR1 and CDR2: SNHLY and FYNNEI.

The CDR3 DNA follows: TGTGCCAGCAGCTTCGGACAGGGGAATGAGCAGTTCTTC. This encodes CASSFGQGNEQFF. The V gene is TRBV7-3, the J gene TRBJ2-1; 9 bases are a match to TRBD1. Trimming at V came to 3 bases and at J to 7 bases, leaving 1 base not matched to a gene. The CDR3 extends over 13 amino acids. The germline CDR1 and CDR2 sequences are SGHTA and FQGTGA. The whole variable domain, remainder taken from reference TRBV7-3 and TRBJ2-1, is GAGVSQTPSNKVTEKGKYVELRCDPISGHTALYWYRQSLGQGPEFLIYFQGTGAADDSGLPNDRFFAVRPEGSVSTLKIQRTERGDSAVYLCASSFGQGNEQFFGPGTRLTVL.

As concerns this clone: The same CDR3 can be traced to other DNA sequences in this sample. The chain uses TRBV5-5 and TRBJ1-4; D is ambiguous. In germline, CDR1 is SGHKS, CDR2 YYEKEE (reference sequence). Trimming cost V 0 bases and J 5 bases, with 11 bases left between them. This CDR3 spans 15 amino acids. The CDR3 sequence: CASSLGTAHNEKLFF. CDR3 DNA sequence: TGTGCCAGCAGCTTGGGAACAGCCCACAATGAAAAACTGTTTTTT.

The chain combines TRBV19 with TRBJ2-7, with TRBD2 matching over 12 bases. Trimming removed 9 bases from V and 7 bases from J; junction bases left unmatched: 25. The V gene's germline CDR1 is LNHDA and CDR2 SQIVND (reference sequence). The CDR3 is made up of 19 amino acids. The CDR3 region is CASNSDGKRGLAGVGEQYF. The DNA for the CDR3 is TGTGCCAGCAACTCCGACGGGAAAAGGGGACTAGCGGGCGTCGGGGAGCAGTACTTC. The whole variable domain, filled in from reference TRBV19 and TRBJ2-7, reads DGGITQSPKYLFRKEGQNVTLSCEQNLNHDAMYWYRQDPGQGLRLIYYSQIVNDFQKGDIAEGYSVSREKKESFPLTVTSAQKNPTAFYLCASNSDGKRGLAGVGEQYFGPGTRLTVT.

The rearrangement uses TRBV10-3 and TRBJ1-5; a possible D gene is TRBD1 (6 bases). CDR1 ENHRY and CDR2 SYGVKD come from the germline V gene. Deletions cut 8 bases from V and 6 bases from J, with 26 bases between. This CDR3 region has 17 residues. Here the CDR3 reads CAIHPGTGPRGGQPQHF. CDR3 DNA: TGTGCCATCCACCCAGGGACCGGGCCTCGAGGGGGTCAGCCCCAGCATTTT.